Each of the 2 T cell receptor beta chains below was sequenced from the same sample in a study of beta chain features in type 1 diabetes. Study results and limitations: Researchers report that Type 1 diabetes patients had moderately but significantly shorter TCRB CDR3s across all four CD4+ subsets.

Since all of the isolated RNA was reverse transcribed, expressed TCRB transcripts were what got sequenced. The data were produced by immunoSEQ multiplex PCR, yet TCRdb's version contains in-frame clones alone and is incomplete. The data contain some 190,000 clones, 6% to 9% of them seen just once; the ten biggest clones take up under 0.6%. Which antigens these TCRs recognize remains unknown. The sample comprised central memory CD4+ T cells from blood. The receptor source for this set is a man younger than 30 with type 1 diabetes.

This chain connects TRBV5-5 to TRBJ1-1; TRBD1 might be the D (6 bases). The CDR3 sequence is 14 residues long. Per the germline V gene, CDR1 is SGHKS and CDR2 is YYEKEE (reference sequence). Trimming cost V 0 bases and J 5 bases, with 11 bases left between them. CDR3 nucleotide sequence: TGTGCCAGCAGCTTGGGGCAGGGGTTTACTGAAGCTTTCTTT. Its protein product is CASSLGQGFTEAFF.

A few counts support this clone. The V and J genes are TRBV28 and TRBJ2-7; D unresolved. The germline V gene has CDR1 MDHEN and CDR2 SYDVKM. This CDR3 contains 13 residues. V shed 7 bases and J shed 0 bases, with 10 bases lying between them. Here the CDR3 DNA reads TGTGCCAGCACCGAGGCGGTCTCCTACGAGCAGTACTTC. It encodes CASTEAVSYEQYF.